The next 28 T cell receptor beta chains were all read from a single sample in a study of T cells in Graves' hyperthyroidism and ophthalmopathy. RNA transcripts served as the template for amplifying TCR beta CDR3 regions. With the HTBI primer set, the TCR CDR3 went through a first round of RT-PCR. Each CDR3 protein is one row after TCRdb ran MiXCR on the multiplex PCR reads. The table includes some 620,000 distinct CDR3 sequences, around 15% detected once. Sequencing input: blood. The receptors come from a woman in her twenties or thirties with Graves' hyperthyroidism.

The chain joins TRBV6-1 to TRBJ2-3; TRBD2 might be the D (5 bases). Germline V gene sequence: CDR1 MNHNS, CDR2 SASEGT. This CDR3 is 15 amino acids long. Trimming left V 5 bases short and J 8 bases short, with 20 bases between. The CDR3 region has the DNA TGTGCCAGCAGTACCCAGAAGGGAGCAGGAGGTACGCAGTATTTT. This sequence encodes CASSTQKGAGGTQYF.

The CDR3 reads CAVRVSSYNEQFF. The CDR3 bases are TGTGCCGTACGGGTTAGCTCCTACAATGAGCAGTTCTTC. The chain carries TRBV2 and TRBJ2-1; D is ambiguous. The germline gives CDR1 SNHLY, CDR2 FYNNEI. This CDR3 comprises 13 residues. V was pared by 11 bases and J by 0 bases, with 11 bases between.

This clonotype has ten or more counts. The chain has TRBV27 and TRBJ2-7, with D possibly TRBD1 on 6 matching bases. V lost 4 bases and J lost 7, with 14 bases in between. CDR3 length: 13 residues. Germline loops: CDR1 MNHEY, CDR2 SMNVEV (reference sequence). The CDR3 loop reads CASSSGVAWEQYF. In nucleotides, the CDR3 is TGTGCCAGCAGTTCAGGGGTAGCCTGGGAGCAGTACTTC.

This clonotype was recorded only once. This sequence joins TRBV28 and TRBJ2-7; D may be TRBD1 (6 bases). V was clipped by 5 bases and J by 0 bases, with 14 bases between them. The CDR3 loop spans 15 amino acids. Germline V gene sequence: CDR1 MDHEN, CDR2 SYDVKM. The CDR3 region has the DNA TGTGCCAGCAGTCCCATAGGGGGAGCCTCCTACGAGCAGTACTTC. It translates to CASSPIGGASYEQYF.

The chain has TRBV7-9 and TRBJ2-7; TRBD2 matches 10 bases. The CDR3 is made up of 15 amino acids. V shed 5 bases, J shed 6 bases, and the junction held 10 bases outside the gene matches. CDR1 SEHNR and CDR2 FQNEAQ come from the germline V gene (reference sequence). CDR3 in DNA: TGTGCCAGCAGCATCAAAGCGGGAGGGCCGTCCGAGCAGTACTTC. Its protein is CASSIKAGGPSEQYF.

This clonotype was recorded at least ten times. The chain joins TRBV5-1 to TRBJ2-1, with D perhaps matching TRBD1 or TRBD2 (5 bases each). This CDR3 spans 16 amino acids. Germline CDR1 SGHRS, CDR2 YFSETQ. Trimming left V 5 bases short and J 0 bases short, with 15 bases between. The CDR3 DNA follows: TGCGCCAGCAGACTCGATCCAGGGAGCTCCTACAATGAGCAGTTCTTC. Its protein product is CASRLDPGSSYNEQFF. The variable domain in full, completed from reference TRBV5-1 and TRBJ2-1, reads KAGVTQTPRYLIKTRGQQVTLSCSPISGHRSVSWYQQTPGQGLQFLFEYFSETQRNKGNFPGRFSGRQFSNSRSEMNVSTLELGDSALYLCASRLDPGSSYNEQFFGPGTRLTVL.

In its sample, this clonotype was seen many times. V and J are TRBV6-5 and TRBJ2-5; the D gene is possibly TRBD2 (6 bases). Germline V CDR1 and CDR2: MNHEY, SVGAGI. With 4 bases removed from V and 4 bases from J, the gap between germline ends came to 10 bases. This CDR3 comprises 13 residues. CDR3 DNA: TGTGCCAGCAGTTGGGACTTTACAGAGACCCAGTACTTC. The encoded protein is CASSWDFTETQYF.

This clonotype showed up many times. The V gene is TRBV6-2 or TRBV6-3, the J gene TRBJ2-1; 7 positions agree with TRBD1. V gave up 7 bases and J gave up 8 bases; unmatched junction bases: 14. The CDR3 is made up of 15 amino acids. CDR1 MNHEY and CDR2 SVGEGT come from the germline V gene. As DNA, the CDR3 is TGTGCCAGCAATTTAAGACAGGGATATCAATATGAGCAGTTCTTC. Amino acid sequence: CASNLRQGYQYEQFF.

On this clonotype itself: A read error may be the cause here, since a much bigger clone is one base away. The gene calls are TRBV12-3 or TRBV12-4 and TRBJ2-3, with 13 bases that match TRBD2. This CDR3 comprises 15 residues. Trimming at V came to 7 bases and at J to 4 bases, leaving 5 bases not matched to a gene. The CDR3 loop is CASTRTSGSADTQYF. The CDR3 DNA is TGTGCCAGCACCCGGACTAGCGGGAGCGCAGATACGCAGTATTTT.

This clonotype showed up just a few times. The V call is TRBV2, the J call TRBJ2-7; 13 bases are a match to TRBD2. Germline V lookup: CDR1 SNHLY, CDR2 FYNNEI. After removal of 10 bases from V and 7 bases from J, the junction contained 10 bases not matched to a gene. This CDR3 region has 14 residues. CDR3 sequence (DNA): TGTGCCATTTCAAGGACTAGCGGGAGAAGGGAGCAGTACTTC. It encodes CAISRTSGRREQYF.

The genes are TRBV7-3 and TRBJ2-2; TRBD1 aligns across 8 bases. Germline V gene data show CDR1 as SGHTA and CDR2 as FQGTGA. J gave up 1 base and V 4 bases, and 5 bases lay outside the gene matches. This CDR3 is 16 amino acids long. The CDR3 reads CASSSRQGLNTGELFF. CDR3 bases: TGTGCCAGCAGCTCCCGACAGGGGCTGAACACCGGGGAGCTGTTTTTT.

Many counts were recorded for this clonotype. V usage is TRBV3-1 and J usage is TRBJ2-5, with D possibly TRBD2 on 5 matching bases. CDR1 is LGHDT and CDR2 is YNNKEL in the germline V gene (reference sequence). Trimming shortened V by 4 bases and J by 7 bases, and 16 bases separated the two germline ends. The CDR3 covers 14 residues. The CDR3 sequence: CASSRDPRSGTQYF. In DNA form, the CDR3 reads TGTGCCAGCAGCCGGGATCCCCGGAGCGGGACCCAGTACTTC.

This clonotype was counted a few times. As DNA, the CDR3 is TGTGCCAGCAGCTCCTCGACTAGCTCTCCTTCCTACGAGCAGTACTTC. Its translation is CASSSSTSSPSYEQYF. This chain joins TRBV27 and TRBJ2-7; 7 nucleotides agree with TRBD2. V was pared by 6 bases and J by 1 base, with 12 bases of the junction left unmatched. This CDR3 is 16 amino acids long. Germline CDR1 reads MNHEY; CDR2 reads SMNVEV (reference sequence).

Many counts were recorded for this clonotype. This chain connects TRBV19 to TRBJ1-2, with D possibly TRBD1 on 6 matching bases. CDR1 and CDR2 from the germline V gene are LNHDA and SQIVND (reference sequence). The V and J ends lost 5 bases and 2 bases respectively, with 9 bases between them. This CDR3 has 13 amino acids. The CDR3 coding sequence is TGTGCCAGTAGTTTCGGACAGAACTATGGCTACACCTTC. Its translation: CASSFGQNYGYTF.

The table lists this clonotype with many counts. The chain's CDR3 is CSGQAQETQYF. In DNA, the CDR3 is TGCAGTGGACAGGCCCAAGAGACCCAGTACTTC. The rearrangement uses TRBV20-1 and TRBJ2-5, with D perhaps TRBD1 (6 bases). CDR1 and CDR2 from the germline V gene are DFQATT and SNEGSKA (reference sequence). Trimming took off 7 bases at V and 1 base at J, with 7 bases between the two ends. The CDR3 is made up of 11 amino acids.

This clonotype has ten or more counts. This sequence joins TRBV28 and TRBJ2-7; 7 bases line up with TRBD2. The germline gives CDR1 MDHEN, CDR2 SYDVKM. After removal of 6 bases from V and 0 bases from J, the junction contained 5 bases not matched to a gene. The CDR3 is 14 residues long. CDR3 in amino acids: CASSPGEGSYEQYF. In DNA, the CDR3 is TGTGCCAGCAGCCCCGGGGAGGGCTCCTACGAGCAGTACTTC.

This rearrangement joins TRBV19 to TRBJ2-2; 8 bases align to TRBD2. The CDR3 runs 15 residues. Germline assignment: CDR1 LNHDA and CDR2 SQIVND (reference sequence). Unmatched junction bases numbered 6, after V lost 4 bases and J lost 5 bases. The chain's CDR3 is CASSRTGGRTGELFF. DNA for the CDR3: TGTGCCAGTAGTAGAACGGGAGGGCGTACCGGGGAGCTGTTTTTT. Using reference TRBV19 and TRBJ2-2 for the parts outside the CDR3, the full variable domain is DGGITQSPKYLFRKEGQNVTLSCEQNLNHDAMYWYRQDPGQGLRLIYYSQIVNDFQKGDIAEGYSVSREKKESFPLTVTSAQKNPTAFYLCASSRTGGRTGELFFGEGSRLTVL.

This clonotype was observed many times. The chain couples TRBV27 to TRBJ2-7, with 16 bases fitting TRBD2. The germline CDR1 and CDR2 sequences are MNHEY and SMNVEV (reference sequence). CDR3 length: 17 residues. V shed 0 bases and J 3 bases; nucleotides not matched to a gene: 2. CDR3 sequence: CASSLSGLAGGFYEQYF. The CDR3 bases are TGTGCCAGCAGTTTATCGGGACTAGCGGGAGGGTTCTACGAGCAGTACTTC.

This clonotype was recorded at least ten times. This sequence joins TRBV27 and TRBJ2-5; D is possibly TRBD2 (7 bases). V was trimmed by 1 base and J by 1 base, leaving 22 bases between them. This CDR3 comprises 19 residues. Looked up from germline, CDR1 is MNHEY and CDR2 is SMNVEV (reference sequence). The CDR3 DNA follows: TGTGCCAGCAGTTTATACCCTGACCTAGGGGGGGTGTTCCAAGAGACCCAGTACTTC. Its protein is CASSLYPDLGGVFQETQYF.

This clonotype was seen more than once but under ten times. It may be a read error: a sequence one base away is much more abundant. V usage is TRBV6-2 or TRBV6-3 and J usage is TRBJ1-1, with 8 bases identical to TRBD1. CDR3 length equals 13 residues. Germline V gene lookup returns CDR1 MNHEY and CDR2 SVGEGT. Unmatched junction bases numbered 1, after V lost 4 bases and J lost 3 bases. The CDR3 region is CASSWTGHTEAFF. CDR3 coding DNA: TGTGCCAGCAGTTGGACAGGGCACACTGAAGCTTTCTTT.

This chain uses TRBV18 with TRBJ1-4; 8 nucleotides align to TRBD1. CDR1 KGHSH and CDR2 LQKENI come from the germline V gene. The V and J ends lost 3 bases and 6 bases, in that order; junction bases with no gene match: 3. The CDR3 runs to 14 residues. The CDR3 sequence is CASSPQGADEKLFF. The CDR3 DNA reads as TGTGCCAGCTCACCTCAGGGGGCAGATGAAAAACTGTTTTTT.

In this sample, this clonotype turned up a few times. The chain is built from TRBV7-9 and TRBJ2-2; 7 bases match TRBD1. The V gene's germline CDR1 is SEHNR and CDR2 FQNEAQ (reference sequence). The CDR3 length is 15 residues. V was pared by 3 bases and J by 7 bases, with 8 bases of the junction left unmatched. CDR3 DNA sequence: TGTGCCAGCAGCTTCTCACAGGGGTTCCTCGGGGAGCTGTTTTTT. Its protein product is CASSFSQGFLGELFF.

This clonotype has a count of ten or more. The chain is built from TRBV25-1 and TRBJ2-7; no clear D. CDR1 and CDR2 (germline): MGHDK, SYGVNS. The CDR3 runs 21 residues. Trimming shortened V by 1 base and J by 0 bases, and 28 bases separated the two germline ends. The CDR3 DNA follows: TGTGCCAGCAGTGAATTTTTTTTGCTAGTCGACTGCCATAACTACTCCTACGAGCAGTACTTC. It translates to CASSEFFLLVDCHNYSYEQYF.

This clonotype occurred a few times. The chain has TRBV20-1 and TRBJ2-1; D possibly corresponds to TRBD1 (5 bases). The CDR3 has 14 residues. Germline lookup yields CDR1 DFQATT and CDR2 SNEGSKA (reference sequence). V was pared by 3 bases and J by 9 bases, with 18 bases between. The CDR3 DNA is TGCAGTGCTAGCCGACAGAAGGGCTTATTTGAGCAGTTCTTC. This encodes CSASRQKGLFEQFF.

This clonotype was seen more than once but under ten times. The V call is TRBV24-1, the J call TRBJ2-3; D assignment may be TRBD1 or TRBD2 (5 bases each). The length of the CDR3 is 14 residues. Trimming stripped 0 bases from V and 2 bases from J, with 5 bases between. CDR1 is KGHDR, CDR2 SFDVKD, per germline. Here the CDR3 reads CATSDLGTTDTQYF. The CDR3, as DNA: TGTGCCACCAGTGATTTGGGGACCACAGATACGCAGTATTTT.

On this clonotype: This may come from a read error, since a much larger clone is one base off. This chain links TRBV20-1 with TRBJ2-3; D not resolved. V was clipped by 2 bases and J by 2 bases, with 8 bases between them. The CDR3 loop spans 13 amino acids. Germline V gene data show CDR1 as DFQATT and CDR2 as SNEGSKA (reference sequence). This CDR3 reads CSARTPNTDTQYF. The CDR3 region has the DNA TGCAGTGCTAGAACTCCCAACACAGATACGCAGTATTTT.

In this sample, this clonotype turned up many times. This chain joins TRBV7-6 and TRBJ2-7; D is unresolved. CDR1 SGHVS and CDR2 FNYEAQ come from the germline V gene. This CDR3 spans 14 amino acids. The V and J ends lost 6 bases and 0 bases respectively, with 12 bases between them. The CDR3 DNA is TGTGCCAGCAGGACGGAGCCGGACTCCTACGAGCAGTACTTC. It yields the protein CASRTEPDSYEQYF.

The chain links TRBV12-3 or TRBV12-4 to TRBJ2-7; the D is unclear. CDR3 length equals 12 residues. The germline V and J ends were trimmed by 10 bases and 5 bases, with 15 bases remaining between them. CDR3 sequence (DNA): TGTGCCATCACCACCGACATAAACGAGCAGTACTTC. This sequence encodes CAITTDINEQYF.